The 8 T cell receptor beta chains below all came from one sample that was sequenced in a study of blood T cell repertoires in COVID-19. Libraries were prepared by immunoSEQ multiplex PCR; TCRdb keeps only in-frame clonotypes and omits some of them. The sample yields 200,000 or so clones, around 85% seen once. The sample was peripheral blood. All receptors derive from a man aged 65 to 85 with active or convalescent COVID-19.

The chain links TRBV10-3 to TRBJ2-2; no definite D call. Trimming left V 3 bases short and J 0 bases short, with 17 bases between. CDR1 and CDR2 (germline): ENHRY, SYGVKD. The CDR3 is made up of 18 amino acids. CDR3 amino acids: CAISEKVLVLANTGELFF. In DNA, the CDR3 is TGTGCCATCAGTGAAAAAGTTCTAGTCCTCGCGAACACCGGGGAGCTGTTTTTT.

CDR3 in amino acids: CASSQDAAGSGNTIYF. CDR3 nucleotides: TGCGCCAGCAGCCAAGATGCTGCAGGCTCTGGAAACACCATATATTTT. The V gene is TRBV4-3, the J gene TRBJ1-3; D is ambiguous. Trimming took off 0 bases at V and 0 bases at J, with 9 bases between the two ends. Germline assignment: CDR1 LGHNA and CDR2 YSLEER. CDR3 size: 16 residues.

This chain's CDR3 is CASSPFNQGSGYTF. CDR3 DNA: TGCGCCAGCAGCCCCTTTAACCAGGGGAGCGGCTACACCTTC. The chain carries TRBV4-1 and TRBJ1-2; perhaps TRBD1 as D (6 bases). This CDR3 contains 14 residues. CDR1 is MGHRA and CDR2 is YSYEKL in the germline V gene. The ends were cut back, 4 bases at V and 8 bases at J, with 17 bases in the middle.

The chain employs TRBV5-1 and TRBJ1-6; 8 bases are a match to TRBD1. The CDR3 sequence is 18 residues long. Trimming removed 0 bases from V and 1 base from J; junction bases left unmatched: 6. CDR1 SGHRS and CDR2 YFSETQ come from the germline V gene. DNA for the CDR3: TGCGCCAGCAGCTTGGAGGCTCAGGGGGCTTCCTATAATTCACCCCTCCACTTT. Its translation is CASSLEAQGASYNSPLHF.

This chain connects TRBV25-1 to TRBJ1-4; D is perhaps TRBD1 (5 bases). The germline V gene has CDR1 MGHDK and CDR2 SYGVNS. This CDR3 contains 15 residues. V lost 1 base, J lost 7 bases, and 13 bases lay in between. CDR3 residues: CASSEFGGGGEKLFF. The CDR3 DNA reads TGTGCCAGCAGTGAATTCGGCGGGGGAGGTGAAAAACTGTTTTTT.

The CDR3: CASSPSYLQNYEQYF. CDR3 DNA: TGTGCCAGCAGCCCCTCTTATTTACAGAACTACGAGCAGTACTTC. V usage is TRBV3-1 (or the pseudogene TRBV3-2) and J usage is TRBJ2-7; D is ambiguous. The CDR3 is made up of 15 amino acids. Germline assignment: CDR1 LGHDT and CDR2 YNNKEL (reference sequence). V dropped 4 bases and J dropped 3 bases, with 16 bases sitting between them.

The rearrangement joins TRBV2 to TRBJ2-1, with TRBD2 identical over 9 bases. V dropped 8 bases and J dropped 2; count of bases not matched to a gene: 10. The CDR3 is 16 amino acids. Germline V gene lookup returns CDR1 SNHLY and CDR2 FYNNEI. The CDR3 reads CASCLAGVVAYNEQFF. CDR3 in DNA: TGTGCCAGCTGCTTAGCGGGAGTTGTAGCCTACAATGAGCAGTTCTTC.

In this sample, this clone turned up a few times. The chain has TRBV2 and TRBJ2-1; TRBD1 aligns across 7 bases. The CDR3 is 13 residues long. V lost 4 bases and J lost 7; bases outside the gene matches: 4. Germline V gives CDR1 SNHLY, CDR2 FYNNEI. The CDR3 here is CASSVQGMNEQFF. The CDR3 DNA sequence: TGTGCCAGCAGTGTACAGGGGATGAATGAGCAGTTCTTC. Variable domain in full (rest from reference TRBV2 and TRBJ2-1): EPEVTQTPSHQVTQMGQEVILRCVPISNHLYFYWYRQILGQKVEFLVSFYNNEISEKSEIFDDQFSVERPDGSNFTLKIRSTKLEDSAMYFCASSVQGMNEQFFGPGTRLTVL.